The 32 T cell receptor beta chains in this list originate from one sample, sequenced in a study of T cells in Graves' hyperthyroidism and ophthalmopathy. TCR beta CDR3 region amplification was performed from RNA transcripts. First-round RT-PCR targeting the TCR CDR3 was performed with the HTBI primer set. MiXCR, applied by TCRdb to the multiplex PCR reads, yields one record per CDR3 protein. The table includes around 250,000 distinct CDR3 sequences, about 14% detected once. The sequencing sample was made of blood. Every receptor here comes from a woman aged 40 to 50 with Graves' hyperthyroidism that later progressed to Graves' ophthalmopathy.

The table lists this clonotype with many counts. The V gene is TRBV20-1, the J gene TRBJ1-1, with D possibly matching TRBD1 (5 bases). The CDR3 runs 15 residues. CDR1 DFQATT and CDR2 SNEGSKA come from the germline V gene (reference sequence). The ends were cut back, 1 base at V and 11 bases at J, with 23 bases in the middle. CDR3 loop: CSARVWGFGQQRAFF. The CDR3 coding sequence is TGCAGTGCTAGAGTGTGGGGGTTCGGCCAACAGCGGGCTTTCTTT.

In this sample, this clonotype turned up many times. The chain has TRBV7-8 and TRBJ2-3; 11 positions agree with TRBD2. The CDR3 contains 13 residues. Germline values: CDR1 SGHVS, CDR2 FQNEAQ. J lost 4 bases, V lost 8 bases, and 2 bases had no gene match. For the CDR3, the DNA is TGTGCCAGCGGTAGCGGGAGGGCAGATACGCAGTATTTT. This sequence encodes CASGSGRADTQYF. Full variable domain (remainder filled in from reference TRBV7-8 and TRBJ2-3): GAGVSQSPRYKVAKRGQDVALRCDPISGHVSLFWYQQALGQGPEFLTYFQNEAQLDKSGLPSDRFFAERPEGSVSTLKIQRTQQEDSAVYLCASGSGRADTQYFGPGTRLTVL.

This clonotype has ten or more counts. The V gene is TRBV20-1, the J gene TRBJ2-1, with D unresolved. CDR3 length equals 14 residues. Trimming pared 1 base from V and 0 bases from J, leaving 7 bases between. In germline, CDR1 is DFQATT, CDR2 SNEGSKA (reference sequence). As DNA, the CDR3 is TGCAGTGCTAGAGTTTACAGCTCCTACAATGAGCAGTTCTTC. This codes for CSARVYSSYNEQFF.

This clonotype was found many times. The chain recombines TRBV6-2 or TRBV6-3 with TRBJ2-1; D unresolved. V shed 0 bases and J shed 3 bases, with 12 bases lying between them. Per germline, CDR1 MNHEY and CDR2 SVGEGT. CDR3 size: 16 residues. The CDR3 reads CASSYSTWSLYNEQFF. The CDR3 bases are TGTGCCAGCAGTTACTCGACGTGGAGCCTCTACAATGAGCAGTTCTTC.

This clonotype has ten or more counts. The gene calls are TRBV2 and TRBJ1-5; D is undetermined. Per the germline V gene, CDR1 is SNHLY and CDR2 is FYNNEI. This CDR3 has 14 residues. The V end lost 6 bases, the J end lost 6 bases, and 15 bases lay between the germline ends. The CDR3 sequence is CASSAREYSQPQHF. CDR3 DNA: TGTGCCAGCAGCGCTCGAGAGTACAGTCAGCCCCAGCATTTT.

The chain combines TRBV27 with TRBJ2-3, with D hard to call. The V end lost 2 bases, the J end lost 4 bases, and 13 bases lay between the germline ends. Germline loops: CDR1 MNHEY, CDR2 SMNVEV (reference sequence). The CDR3 sequence is 15 residues long. Here the CDR3 DNA reads TGTGCCAGCAGTTTAAGGTCGACCAGCGCAGATACGCAGTATTTT. Translation: CASSLRSTSADTQYF.

This chain joins TRBV7-3 and TRBJ2-3, with TRBD2 matching over 9 bases. Trimming cost V 8 bases and J 4 bases; bases outside gene matches: 16. Germline V CDR1 and CDR2: SGHTA, FQGTGA. The CDR3 has 17 amino acids. The CDR3 sequence is CASDGRVLAGAADTQYF. CDR3 coding DNA: TGTGCCAGCGATGGACGAGTGTTAGCGGGAGCCGCAGATACGCAGTATTTT. The complete variable domain, with remaining parts taken from reference TRBV7-3 and TRBJ2-3, reads GAGVSQTPSNKVTEKGKYVELRCDPISGHTALYWYRQSLGQGPEFLIYFQGTGAADDSGLPNDRFFAVRPEGSVSTLKIQRTERGDSAVYLCASDGRVLAGAADTQYFGPGTRLTVL.

CDR3 in amino acids: CASSLLSVGRNEQFF. The CDR3 nucleotides are TGTGCCAGCAGCTTGCTGAGCGTAGGTAGGAATGAGCAGTTCTTC. The V and J genes are TRBV5-6 and TRBJ2-1; D is ambiguous. Germline loops: CDR1 SGHDT, CDR2 YYEEEE. Trimming removed 1 base at V and 7 bases at J, with 15 bases between. CDR3 size: 15 residues.

This clonotype was seen repeatedly, ten times or more. The CDR3 spells CSARDAGRAKTDTQYF. CDR3 in DNA: TGCAGTGCTAGGGACGCCGGGAGGGCCAAGACAGATACGCAGTATTTT. The chain employs TRBV20-1 and TRBJ2-3, with 8 bases that match TRBD2. Losses at the gene ends were 3 bases for V and 3 bases for J; bases not matched to a gene: 11. Germline V gene lookup returns CDR1 DFQATT and CDR2 SNEGSKA (reference sequence). The CDR3 is 16 amino acids.

Many counts were recorded for this clonotype. The chain has TRBV27 and TRBJ2-5; D remains unclear. The CDR3 runs 13 residues. The germline gives CDR1 MNHEY, CDR2 SMNVEV (reference sequence). Trimming left V 6 bases short and J 4 bases short, with 12 bases between. For the CDR3, the DNA is TGTGCCAGCAGCATCACCTGGGGAGAGACCCAGTACTTC. As protein: CASSITWGETQYF.

The sample holds many counts of this clonotype. The V gene is TRBV7-9, the J gene TRBJ2-2; D is ambiguous. The CDR3 runs to 17 residues. Trimming pared 7 bases from V and 0 bases from J, leaving 18 bases between. The germline CDR1 and CDR2 sequences are SEHNR and FQNEAQ (reference sequence). The CDR3 DNA follows: TGTGCCAGCATCCATTTCAAAGGAGTAGCGAACACCGGGGAGCTGTTTTTT. Protein sequence: CASIHFKGVANTGELFF. Using reference TRBV7-9 and TRBJ2-2 for the parts outside the CDR3, the full variable domain is DTGVSQNPRHKITKRGQNVTFRCDPISEHNRLYWYRQTLGQGPEFLTYFQNEAQLEKSRLLSDRFSAERPKGSFSTLEIQRTEQGDSAMYLCASIHFKGVANTGELFFGEGSRLTVL.

This clonotype has at least ten counts. The V and J genes are TRBV18 and TRBJ1-1; weak D call: TRBD1 (6 bases). Trimming shortened V by 8 bases and J by 1 base, and 11 bases separated the two germline ends. The length of the CDR3 is 13 residues. Germline V gives CDR1 KGHSH, CDR2 LQKENI. CDR3 in DNA: TGTGCCAGCAGCCTGGGACAGAACACTGAAGCTTTCTTT. Its translation: CASSLGQNTEAFF. The variable domain in full, completed from reference TRBV18 and TRBJ1-1, reads NAGVMQNPRHLVRRRGQEARLRCSPMKGHSHVYWYRQLPEEGLKFMVYLQKENIIDESGMPKERFSAEFPKEGPSILRIQQVVRGDSAAYFCASSLGQNTEAFFGQGTRLTVV.

The table lists this clonotype with many counts. V gene TRBV7-8 combines with J gene TRBJ2-1; D is unresolved. Per the germline V gene, CDR1 is SGHVS and CDR2 is FQNEAQ. The CDR3 covers 13 residues. Trimming removed 1 base from V and 6 bases from J, with 7 bases in between. CDR3 loop: CASSLVEGNEQFF. CDR3 DNA sequence: TGTGCCAGCAGCTTAGTAGAAGGCAATGAGCAGTTCTTC.

This clonotype has at least ten counts. J is TRBJ2-7 and V is TRBV7-2; perhaps TRBD1 as D (5 bases). V was pared by 5 bases and J by 2 bases, with 10 bases between. This CDR3 is 13 amino acids long. In germline, CDR1 is SGHTA, CDR2 FQGNSA. The CDR3 nucleotides read TGTGCCAGCAGCCCCGACAGTACCTACGAGCAGTACTTC. It yields the protein CASSPDSTYEQYF.

The rearrangement uses TRBV20-1 and TRBJ1-3; 8 bases match TRBD1. From germline, CDR1 is DFQATT and CDR2 SNEGSKA (reference sequence). V lost 6 bases, J lost 4 bases, and 8 bases stayed unmatched. This CDR3 comprises 14 residues. In DNA, the CDR3 is TGCAGTGCGGTCAGACAGGGGACAGGAAACACCATATATTTT. This gives the protein CSAVRQGTGNTIYF.

This chain joins TRBV10-3 and TRBJ2-7, with TRBD1 matching 10 bases. This CDR3 contains 13 residues. Germline loops: CDR1 ENHRY, CDR2 SYGVKD. V was clipped by 8 bases and J by 5 bases; unmatched bases: 6. For the CDR3, the DNA is TGTGCCATCGGCGGGACAGGGGTCGACGAGCAGTACTTC. Translated: CAIGGTGVDEQYF.

This clonotype occurred many times. This chain joins TRBV20-1 and TRBJ2-7, with 11 bases matching TRBD2. The germline CDR1 and CDR2 sequences are DFQATT and SNEGSKA (reference sequence). V gave up 0 bases and J gave up 2 bases; unmatched junction bases: 3. The CDR3 has 15 residues. The CDR3 DNA sequence: TGCAGTGCTAGAGATCGACTAGCGGGGCCCTACGAGCAGTACTTC. Protein: CSARDRLAGPYEQYF.

This clonotype came up a few times. The J gene is TRBJ2-1, the V gene TRBV3-1; 11 bases line up with TRBD1. V shed 0 bases and J 12 bases; nucleotides not matched to a gene: 4. The CDR3 is made up of 14 amino acids. Germline V gene lookup returns CDR1 LGHDT and CDR2 YNNKEL (reference sequence). The CDR3 loop is CASSQEPDRGRQFF. The CDR3 bases are TGTGCCAGCAGCCAAGAACCGGACAGGGGGCGGCAGTTCTTC.

This clonotype appeared many times. In DNA, the CDR3 is TGTGCCAGCAGGAGAGGGGGCGGCTGGACTGAAGCTTTCTTT. This gives the protein CASRRGGGWTEAFF. This rearrangement joins TRBV28 to TRBJ1-1; TRBD1 aligns across 7 bases. CDR1 is MDHEN and CDR2 is SYDVKM in the germline V gene. After removal of 6 bases from V and 5 bases from J, the junction contained 9 bases not matched to a gene. This CDR3 has 14 residues.

This clonotype showed up many times. The rearrangement uses TRBV12-3 or TRBV12-4 and TRBJ2-1; 10 bases fit TRBD2. This CDR3 has 15 residues. With 5 bases clipped from V and 8 bases from J, the junction kept 9 bases outside the gene matches. The CDR3 is CASSPRLAGFDEQFF. The CDR3 bases are TGTGCCAGCAGTCCACGACTAGCGGGTTTTGATGAGCAGTTCTTC.

This clonotype came up a few times. A read error may account for a junction end that differs from germline. This chain joins TRBV28 and TRBJ1-6; possible D gene TRBD1, 6 bases. Germline V gives CDR1 MDHEN, CDR2 SYDVKM. This CDR3 has 16 amino acids. DNA for the CDR3: TGTGCCAGCAGTCAAATAGGGGGGTCCTATAATTCACCCCCCCACTTT. Its protein product is CASSQIGGSYNSPPHF.

This clonotype has a handful of counts. The chain is built from TRBV5-4 and TRBJ1-1; D is undetermined. The CDR3 sequence is 13 residues long. CDR1 is SGHNT and CDR2 is YYREEE in the germline V gene (reference sequence). The ends were cut back, 5 bases at V and 1 base at J, with 9 bases in the middle. In DNA, the CDR3 is TGTGCCAGCAGACACATGACGAACACTGAAGCTTTCTTT. This codes for CASRHMTNTEAFF.

The table lists this clonotype with many counts. The chain uses TRBV6-4 and TRBJ1-6, with a tentative D call TRBD1 (5 bases). Deletions cut 6 bases from V and 7 bases from J, with 10 bases between. The germline gives CDR1 MRHNA, CDR2 SNTAGT. CDR3 length: 13 residues. CDR3 protein: CASRAGGNSPLHF. The DNA for the CDR3 is TGTGCCAGCAGAGCGGGGGGAAATTCACCCCTCCACTTT.

The V gene is TRBV9, the J gene TRBJ1-2; D gene ambiguous. Per germline, CDR1 SGDLS and CDR2 YYNGEE. This CDR3 has 13 residues. V lost 0 bases, J lost 6 bases, and 9 bases lay in between. As DNA, the CDR3 is TGTGCCAGCAGCGTAGTGGGAGGGAATGGCTACACCTTC. Amino acids: CASSVVGGNGYTF.

This chain joins TRBV20-1 and TRBJ1-2, with D possibly being TRBD1 (6 bases). The germline V gene encodes CDR1 DFQATT and CDR2 SNEGSKA (reference sequence). This CDR3 is 12 amino acids long. Trimming took 4 bases from V and 4 from J, leaving 10 bases between them. As DNA, the CDR3 is TGCAGTGCTACCCGGGACACCTATGGCTACACCTTC. Its translation is CSATRDTYGYTF.

The genes are TRBV15 and TRBJ1-5; D is undetermined. This CDR3 has 13 amino acids. V was shortened by 0 bases and J by 1 base, with 1 base between the two germline ends. Germline V gene lookup returns CDR1 LNHNV and CDR2 YYDKDF (reference sequence). CDR3 region: CATSRESNQPQHF. The CDR3 nucleotides are TGTGCCACCAGCAGAGAAAGCAATCAGCCCCAGCATTTT.

This clonotype was seen at least ten times. This chain joins TRBV15 and TRBJ2-1; D is unclear. This CDR3 is 13 amino acids long. Germline assignment: CDR1 LNHNV and CDR2 YYDKDF (reference sequence). V shed 1 base and J shed 9 bases, with 10 bases lying between them. The CDR3: CATSRVVSSEQFF. CDR3 bases: TGTGCCACCAGCAGAGTGGTCAGTAGTGAGCAGTTCTTC.

The chain couples TRBV9 to TRBJ1-6; possible D gene TRBD1, 6 bases. The CDR3 consists of 19 residues. Germline CDR1 and CDR2: SGDLS and YYNGEE. V lost 4 bases and J 0 bases, leaving 20 bases between the germline ends. CDR3: CASSPRQALTSSYNSPLHF. DNA for the CDR3: TGTGCCAGCAGCCCTAGACAGGCACTAACGAGCTCCTATAATTCACCCCTCCACTTT.

In its sample, this clonotype was seen many times. J is TRBJ2-5 and V is TRBV11-2; TRBD2 agrees at 7 bases. Trimming at V came to 5 bases and at J to 0 bases, leaving 9 bases not matched to a gene. The CDR3 covers 16 residues. In germline, CDR1 is SGHAT, CDR2 FQNNGV. DNA of the CDR3: TGTGCCAGCAGCCACCGAATGCGGGAGAACCAAGAGACCCAGTACTTC. It encodes CASSHRMRENQETQYF.

Here the CDR3 DNA reads TGTGCCACCGGGCTTGGCTCCTACAATGAGCAGTTCTTC. This codes for CATGLGSYNEQFF. This chain connects TRBV24-1 to TRBJ2-1; D not resolved. This CDR3 contains 13 residues. Germline V gene lookup returns CDR1 KGHDR and CDR2 SFDVKD. Trimming stripped 9 bases from V and 0 bases from J, with 8 bases between.

This clonotype was seen repeatedly, ten times or more. This CDR3 reads CASSRGGLAKNIQYF. The CDR3 nucleotides are TGTGCCAGCAGTAGGGGGGGCTTAGCCAAAAACATTCAGTACTTC. V gene TRBV28 combines with J gene TRBJ2-4; D may be TRBD2 (7 bases). This CDR3 has 15 residues. Trimming shortened V by 5 bases and J by 0 bases, and 11 bases separated the two germline ends. Germline V gives CDR1 MDHEN, CDR2 SYDVKM.

As for this clonotype: A much larger clone sits a single nucleotide away, making a read error possible. The chain links TRBV4-2 to TRBJ2-7; 9 bases align to TRBD2. The V gene end was trimmed by 0 bases and the J gene end by 2 bases; junction bases not matched to a gene: 8. This CDR3 is built from 17 residues. Per germline, CDR1 LGHNA and CDR2 YNFKEQ. This CDR3 is CASSQEWTSESPYEQYF. In nucleotides, the CDR3 is TGTGCCAGCAGCCAAGAATGGACTAGCGAGAGCCCCTACGAGCAGTACTTC.